This T cell receptor (beta chain) was documented in a study of CD8 T cells in ankylosing spondylitis. This clonotype has more than one count but fewer than ten. TCRdb re-derived calls from the 5' RACE reads in MiXCR, one entry per CDR3 protein. The sample includes 85,000 to 90,000 distinct CDR3 sequences, around 30% of them seen just once. J was trimmed by 3 bases and V by 3 bases; bases with no gene match: 5. Germline CDR1 and CDR2: DFQATT and SNEGSKA (reference sequence). CDR3 length: 13 residues. The TCR sequence derives from a male donor with ankylosing spondylitis or in good health (not recorded which). The sample consisted of blood, either unsorted or a sorted T cell fraction (not recorded which). This chain uses TRBV20-1 with TRBJ2-7; 7 nucleotides match TRBD2. In DNA, the CDR3 is TGCAGTGCTAGGCAAGCGGGACTCTACGAGCAGTACTTC. Translated: CSARQAGLYEQYF.